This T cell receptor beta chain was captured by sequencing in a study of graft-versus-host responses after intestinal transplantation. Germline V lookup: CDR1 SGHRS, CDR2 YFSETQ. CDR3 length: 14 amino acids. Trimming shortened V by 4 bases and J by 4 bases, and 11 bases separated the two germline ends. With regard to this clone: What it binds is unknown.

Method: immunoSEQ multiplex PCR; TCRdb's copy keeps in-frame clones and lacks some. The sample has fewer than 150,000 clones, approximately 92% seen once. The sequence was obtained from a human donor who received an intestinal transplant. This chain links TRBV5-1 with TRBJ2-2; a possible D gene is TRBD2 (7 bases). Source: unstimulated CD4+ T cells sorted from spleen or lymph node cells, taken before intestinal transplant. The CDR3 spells CASSGGAATGELFF. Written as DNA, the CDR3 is TGCGCCAGCAGCGGGGGGGCGGCCACCGGGGAGCTGTTTTTT.